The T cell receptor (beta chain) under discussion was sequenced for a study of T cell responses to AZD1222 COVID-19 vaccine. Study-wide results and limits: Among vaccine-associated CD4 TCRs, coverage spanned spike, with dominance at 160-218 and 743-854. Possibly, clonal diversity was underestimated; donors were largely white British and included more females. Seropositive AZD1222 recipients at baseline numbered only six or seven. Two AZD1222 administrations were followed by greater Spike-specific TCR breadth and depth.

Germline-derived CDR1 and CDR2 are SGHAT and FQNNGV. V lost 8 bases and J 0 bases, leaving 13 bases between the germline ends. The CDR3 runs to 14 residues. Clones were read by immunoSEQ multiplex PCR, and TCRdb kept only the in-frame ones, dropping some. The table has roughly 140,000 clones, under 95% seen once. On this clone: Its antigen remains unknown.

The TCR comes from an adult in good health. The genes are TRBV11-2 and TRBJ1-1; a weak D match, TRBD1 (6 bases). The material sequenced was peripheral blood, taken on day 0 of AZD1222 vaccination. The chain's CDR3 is CASGGQLMNTEAFF. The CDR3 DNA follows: TGTGCCAGCGGGGGGCAGCTCATGAACACTGAAGCTTTCTTT. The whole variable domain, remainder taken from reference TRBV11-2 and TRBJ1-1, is EAGVAQSPRYKIIEKRQSVAFWCNPISGHATLYWYQQILGQGPKLLIQFQNNGVVDDSQLPKDRFSAERLKGVDSTLKIQPAKLEDSAVYLCASGGQLMNTEAFFGQGTRLTVV.